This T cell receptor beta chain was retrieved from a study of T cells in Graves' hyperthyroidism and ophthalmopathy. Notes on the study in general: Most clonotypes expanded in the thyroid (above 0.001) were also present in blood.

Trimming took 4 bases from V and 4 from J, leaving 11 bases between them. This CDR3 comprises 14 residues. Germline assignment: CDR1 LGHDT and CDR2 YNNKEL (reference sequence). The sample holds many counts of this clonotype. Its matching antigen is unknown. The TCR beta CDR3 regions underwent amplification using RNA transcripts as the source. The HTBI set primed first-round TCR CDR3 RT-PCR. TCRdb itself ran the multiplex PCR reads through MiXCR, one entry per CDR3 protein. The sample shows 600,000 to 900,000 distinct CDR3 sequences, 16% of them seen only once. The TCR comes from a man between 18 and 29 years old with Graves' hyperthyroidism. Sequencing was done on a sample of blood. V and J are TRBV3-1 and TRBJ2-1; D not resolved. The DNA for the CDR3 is TGTGCCAGCAGCCGGCCGGGTCCATACAATGAGCAGTTCTTC. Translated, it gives CASSRPGPYNEQFF.